A single sample gave rise to the 26 T cell receptor beta chains below, sequenced in a study of cytomegalovirus exposure and HLA in healthy donors. The PCR employed 60 Vbeta primers together with 13 Jbeta primers. Method: immunoSEQ multiplex PCR; TCRdb's copy keeps in-frame clones and lacks some. Among some 140,000 clones, roughly four fifths were seen once, and the ten largest hold about 1.8%. Material for sequencing was PBMCs. Receptor source: a female donor in good health and CMV-seropositive.

The chain combines TRBV27 with TRBJ2-1; TRBD2 matches 8 bases. CDR1 is MNHEY, CDR2 SMNVEV, per germline (reference sequence). The CDR3 sequence is 15 residues long. The J segment lost 6 bases and the V segment lost 3 bases, leaving 7 bases of the junction unmatched. CDR3 in amino acids: CASSLGSGMLNEQFF. The CDR3 nucleotides are TGTGCCAGCAGTTTGGGTAGCGGGATGCTCAATGAGCAGTTCTTC.

This clone was counted only a few times. V and J are TRBV5-1 and TRBJ1-3; TRBD1 might be the D (6 bases). Germline loops: CDR1 SGHRS, CDR2 YFSETQ. The CDR3 runs to 17 residues. Trimming took 1 base from V and 0 from J, leaving 14 bases between them. CDR3 DNA: TGCGCCAGCAGCTTGAGCGACAGGACAAGCTCTGGAAACACCATATATTTT. It codes for CASSLSDRTSSGNTIYF.

The V gene is TRBV7-3, the J gene TRBJ2-3, with TRBD1 identical over 9 bases. CDR3 size: 16 residues. Trimming removed 5 bases from V and 3 bases from J; junction bases left unmatched: 9. Germline CDR1 SGHTA, CDR2 FQGTGA. The CDR3 protein is CASSPSRGQGTDTQYF. The CDR3, as DNA: TGTGCCAGCAGCCCATCCCGTGGACAGGGGACAGATACGCAGTATTTT. Variable domain in full (rest from reference TRBV7-3 and TRBJ2-3): GAGVSQTPSNKVTEKGKYVELRCDPISGHTALYWYRQSLGQGPEFLIYFQGTGAADDSGLPNDRFFAVRPEGSVSTLKIQRTERGDSAVYLCASSPSRGQGTDTQYFGPGTRLTVL.

The rearrangement joins TRBV18 to TRBJ2-5, with a tentative D call TRBD2 (5 bases). V gave up 3 bases and J gave up 3 bases, with 8 bases separating them. From germline, CDR1 is KGHSH and CDR2 LQKENI. The CDR3 loop spans 13 amino acids. The CDR3 DNA follows: TGTGCCAGCTCACCCTCGGGAAAAGAGACCCAGTACTTC. This gives the protein CASSPSGKETQYF.

The chain has TRBV4-1 and TRBJ1-1; the match to TRBD1 covers 8 bases. V was clipped by 4 bases and J by 0 bases; unmatched bases: 7. The CDR3 spans 16 residues. From germline, CDR1 is MGHRA and CDR2 YSYEKL. The CDR3 sequence is CASSPGQGPMNTEAFF. The CDR3 bases are TGCGCCAGCAGCCCCGGACAGGGCCCCATGAACACTGAAGCTTTCTTT.

The CDR3 protein is CASSISSGGPGTGELFF. CDR3 coding DNA: TGTGCCAGTAGTATTTCCAGCGGGGGCCCTGGCACCGGGGAGCTGTTTTTT. The chain combines TRBV19 with TRBJ2-2, with 8 bases that match TRBD2. Per germline, CDR1 LNHDA and CDR2 SQIVND (reference sequence). Trimming at V came to 3 bases and at J to 4 bases, leaving 10 bases not matched to a gene. CDR3 length: 17 amino acids.

The chain couples TRBV14 to TRBJ1-6; 7 bases are shared with TRBD1. The CDR3 runs to 16 residues. With 2 bases clipped from V and 10 bases from J, the junction kept 11 bases outside the gene matches. Germline CDR1 SGHDN, CDR2 FVKESK. This chain's CDR3 is CASSQSYKGARSPLHF. In nucleotides, the CDR3 is TGTGCCAGCAGCCAATCCTATAAGGGGGCAAGATCACCCCTCCACTTT.

V and J are TRBV30 and TRBJ2-5; D is possibly TRBD2 (6 bases). V was pared by 5 bases and J by 2 bases, with 12 bases between. CDR1 and CDR2 (germline): GTSNPN, SVGIG (reference sequence). CDR3 length equals 13 residues. For the CDR3, the DNA is TGTGCCTGGGGACTAAAGGGACAAGAGACCCAGTACTTC. Protein: CAWGLKGQETQYF. Variable domain in full (rest from reference TRBV30 and TRBJ2-5): SQTIHQWPATLVQPVGSPLSLECTVEGTSNPNLYWYRQAAGRGLQLLFYSVGIGQISSEVPQNLSASRPQDRQFILSSKKLLLSDSGFYLCAWGLKGQETQYFGPGTRLLVL.

The chain recombines TRBV18 with TRBJ1-2; tentatively, D is TRBD1 (5 bases). Germline V gene sequence: CDR1 KGHSH, CDR2 LQKENI. Trimming stripped 4 bases from V and 8 bases from J, with 20 bases between. The CDR3 consists of 15 residues. CDR3 sequence (DNA): TGTGCCAGCTCACGAGGGAGGGATCGGGGCGGCGGCTACACCTTC. This translates into CASSRGRDRGGGYTF.

The V and J genes are TRBV10-1 and TRBJ2-3; TRBD1 matches 7 bases. Trimming took 5 bases from V and 3 from J; bases not matched to a gene: 5. The CDR3 has 14 amino acids. Per germline, CDR1 WNHNN and CDR2 SYGVQD (reference sequence). The CDR3 loop reads CASSRDRVTDTQYF. Here the CDR3 DNA reads TGCGCCAGCAGTCGAGACAGGGTAACAGATACGCAGTATTTT.

The V and J genes are TRBV28 and TRBJ2-3; D is possibly TRBD1 (6 bases). Germline-derived CDR1 and CDR2 are MDHEN and SYDVKM. With 6 bases removed from V and 2 bases from J, the gap between germline ends came to 24 bases. CDR3 size: 18 residues. The CDR3 region has the DNA TGTGCCAGCAGCCCGCGGGTACCCAGGGGAGTCGACACAGATACGCAGTATTTT. It specifies CASSPRVPRGVDTDTQYF.

The genes are TRBV5-1 and TRBJ1-2; D is ambiguous. The germline CDR1 and CDR2 sequences are SGHRS and YFSETQ. This CDR3 has 14 amino acids. V lost 2 bases, J lost 8 bases, and 16 bases lay in between. The CDR3 DNA follows: TGCGCCAGCAGCTTTGATTACGGGTTCGGCGGCTACACCTTC. Protein sequence: CASSFDYGFGGYTF.

The V gene is TRBV5-4, the J gene TRBJ2-7; TRBD2 matches 15 bases. This CDR3 is 16 amino acids long. Losses at the gene ends were 3 bases for V and 7 bases for J; bases not matched to a gene: 8. Germline assignment: CDR1 SGHNT and CDR2 YYREEE (reference sequence). CDR3 coding DNA: TGTGCCAGCAGCTCCGGGACTAGCGGGGGGCGGCGGGAGCAGTACTTC. Protein sequence: CASSSGTSGGRREQYF.

The chain carries TRBV18 and TRBJ2-2; 7 bases agree with TRBD1. The CDR3 length is 15 residues. CDR1 is KGHSH and CDR2 is LQKENI in the germline V gene. V trimming: 6 bases; J trimming: 4 bases; junction bases outside the gene matches: 8. DNA of the CDR3: TGTGCCAGCTCCCCCCGACAGGGTGGCACCGGGGAGCTGTTTTTT. Translated, it gives CASSPRQGGTGELFF.

This clone has more than one count but fewer than ten. The CDR3, as DNA: TGTGCCAGCGGATTACCCGGGACAGAAGAGACCCAGTACTTC. Its protein product is CASGLPGTEETQYF. The chain has TRBV5-4 and TRBJ2-5; TRBD1 matches 7 bases. There are 14 residues in the CDR3. Germline V gene sequence: CDR1 SGHNT, CDR2 YYREEE (reference sequence). V was pared by 7 bases and J by 3 bases, with 9 bases of the junction left unmatched.

J is TRBJ1-2 and V is TRBV5-1; D remains ambiguous. The germline V gene encodes CDR1 SGHRS and CDR2 YFSETQ. The CDR3 covers 16 residues. V dropped 0 bases and J dropped 3 bases, with 15 bases sitting between them. CDR3 protein: CASSLVPGSPDYGYTF. Written as DNA, the CDR3 is TGCGCCAGCAGCTTGGTTCCCGGTTCTCCGGACTATGGCTACACCTTC.

The J gene is TRBJ2-3, the V gene TRBV25-1; 7 nucleotides agree with TRBD1. Germline loops: CDR1 MGHDK, CDR2 SYGVNS. The CDR3 sequence is 18 residues long. The ends lost 2 bases at V and 2 bases at J; junction bases unmatched: 13. The CDR3 bases are TGTGCCAGCAGTGAAGCGGATATCGGGACAGCCAACACAGATACGCAGTATTTT. This gives the protein CASSEADIGTANTDTQYF.

This chain links TRBV6-5 with TRBJ1-2, with 7 bases aligning to TRBD1. The J segment lost 5 bases and the V segment lost 3 bases, leaving 12 bases of the junction unmatched. Per germline, CDR1 MNHEY and CDR2 SVGAGI. The CDR3 loop spans 16 amino acids. The CDR3 is CASSYSRDRVRYGYTF. The CDR3 coding sequence is TGTGCCAGCAGTTATTCCCGCGACAGGGTTCGATATGGCTACACCTTC.

This chain links TRBV25-1 with TRBJ2-3, with 8 bases aligning to TRBD2. Germline V gives CDR1 MGHDK, CDR2 SYGVNS. The CDR3 totals 16 residues. The trim removed 6 bases at V and 5 bases at J, leaving 13 bases unmatched. CDR3 sequence: CASRGVGAGVGDTQYF. DNA of the CDR3: TGTGCCAGCAGGGGGGTGGGAGCGGGAGTCGGAGATACGCAGTATTTT.

This clone turned up a few times. This chain joins TRBV2 and TRBJ1-2, with a weak D call TRBD1 (5 bases). Trimming removed 1 base from V and 1 base from J, with 7 bases in between. This CDR3 is 14 amino acids long. Looked up from germline, CDR1 is SNHLY and CDR2 is FYNNEI. CDR3 region: CASSEGRGNYGYTF. For the CDR3, the DNA is TGTGCCAGCAGTGAAGGAAGGGGTAACTATGGCTACACCTTC.

The genes are TRBV21-1 and TRBJ1-1; TRBD1, as called in the table, went unchecked against the DNA. TRBV21-1 is a pseudogene locus. The CDR3 sequence is 15 residues long. CDR3 region: CASSTTAGFETEAFF. CDR3 DNA: TGTGCCAGCAGCACCACAGCAGGGTTCGAGACTGAAGCTTTCTTT.

V and J are TRBV28 and TRBJ2-2; D uncertain. V was pared by 8 bases and J by 0 bases, with 7 bases between. CDR1 is MDHEN and CDR2 is SYDVKM in the germline V gene. CDR3 size: 13 residues. CDR3 in amino acids: CASHWSNTGELFF. CDR3 nucleotides: TGTGCCAGCCACTGGTCGAACACCGGGGAGCTGTTTTTT.

This clone was seen a handful of times. The rearrangement uses TRBV7-9 and TRBJ2-7; 8 bases map to TRBD1. Unmatched junction bases numbered 2, after V lost 3 bases and J lost 1 base. CDR1 is SEHNR and CDR2 is FQNEAQ in the germline V gene (reference sequence). The CDR3 is made up of 14 amino acids. As DNA, the CDR3 is TGTGCCAGCAGCTTGGGACAGGAGTCCTACGAGCAGTACTTC. It is translated as CASSLGQESYEQYF.

The rearrangement joins TRBV28 to TRBJ1-2, with a tentative D call TRBD1 (6 bases). CDR3 length equals 14 residues. V was pared by 6 bases and J by 9 bases, with 20 bases between. CDR1 and CDR2 from the germline V gene are MDHEN and SYDVKM. CDR3 protein: CASRSLGAFASYTF. DNA of the CDR3: TGTGCCAGCAGGTCCCTGGGGGCATTCGCAAGCTACACCTTC.

There are a few counts of this clone. V is TRBV19 and J is TRBJ1-1; D call uncertain. CDR3 length: 13 residues. The V and J ends lost 2 bases and 0 bases respectively, with 4 bases between them. Germline lookup yields CDR1 LNHDA and CDR2 SQIVND (reference sequence). CDR3 in amino acids: CASSIQVNTEAFF. The CDR3, as DNA: TGTGCCAGTAGTATACAGGTGAACACTGAAGCTTTCTTT.

In regard to this clone: The junction differs from germline at one of its ends, possibly a read error. The rearrangement joins TRBV7-7 to TRBJ1-4; the match to TRBD1 covers 8 bases. The CDR3 extends over 9 amino acids. CDR1 and CDR2 from the germline V gene are SSHAT and FNYEAQ (reference sequence). CDR3 loop: CASSYQGAF. CDR3 nucleotides: TGTGCCAGCAGCTACCAGGGGGCTTTT.